Reported below is one T cell receptor (beta chain). Its antigen is not known. On each TCR cDNA molecule, a unique molecular identifier was present. TCRdb fed the 5' RACE reads into MiXCR, producing one record per CDR3 protein. The sample contains almost 75,000 distinct CDR3 sequences, about an eighth of which appear only once. Germline CDR1 is SGHTA and CDR2 is FQGNSA. V was clipped by 6 bases and J by 4 bases, with 13 bases between them. The CDR3 totals 14 residues. The data are from a study of spatial heterogeneity in lung cancer. As to time point: sample taken at primary tumor resection. No cell sorting; template was whole RNA from tumor, lung tissue or PBMC. A total of around 67 untreated early-stage non-small cell lung cancer patients served as donors. Study conclusions and caveats: In blood, ubiquitous expanded tumor TCRs appeared more at resection than follow-up.

The rearrangement joins TRBV7-2 to TRBJ2-1; the D is unclear. This sequence was found in a male donor with early-stage non-small cell lung cancer. This material consisted of PBMCs, taken at surgery. CDR3 sequence (DNA): TGTGCCAGCAGGCAGACATCTACGTACAATGAGCAGTTCTTC. Protein: CASRQTSTYNEQFF.